This T cell receptor beta chain appears in the sequencing data of a study of blood T cell repertoires in COVID-19. The overall study: Spain, Italy and the United States supplied samples that represented acute and convalescent COVID-19. The cDNA or gDNA used as material had been derived from T cells, B-cell-depleted T cells, or PBMCs.

As to this clone: The sample has other DNA sequences that encode this CDR3 too.

The V gene end was trimmed by 2 bases and the J gene end by 0 bases; junction bases not matched to a gene: 6. The germline V gene encodes CDR1 LNHDA and CDR2 SQIVND (reference sequence). The CDR3 consists of 18 residues. Only in-frame clones appear in the TCRdb table, and some are missing; sequencing was by immunoSEQ multiplex PCR. This sample has 100,000 to 130,000 clones, with 80% found just once. This sequence was found in a man between 65 and 85 years old with acute or convalescent COVID-19. The source material was peripheral blood. The J gene is TRBJ1-3, the V gene TRBV19; 11 nucleotides agree with TRBD1. DNA for the CDR3: TGTGCCAGTAGTATACGAGGACAGGGGGCGAGCTCTGGAAACACCATATATTTT. The encoded protein is CASSIRGQGASSGNTIYF.